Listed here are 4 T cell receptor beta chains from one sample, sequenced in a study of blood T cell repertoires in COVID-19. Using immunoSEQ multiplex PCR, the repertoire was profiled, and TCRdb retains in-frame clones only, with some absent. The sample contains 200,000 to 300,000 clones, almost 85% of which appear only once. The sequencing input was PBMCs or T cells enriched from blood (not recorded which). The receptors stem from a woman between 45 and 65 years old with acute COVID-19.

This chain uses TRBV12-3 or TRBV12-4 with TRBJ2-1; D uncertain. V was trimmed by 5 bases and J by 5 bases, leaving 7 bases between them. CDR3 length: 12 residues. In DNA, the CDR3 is TGTGCCAGCAGTGTGTATGACAATGAGCAGTTCTTC. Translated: CASSVYDNEQFF.

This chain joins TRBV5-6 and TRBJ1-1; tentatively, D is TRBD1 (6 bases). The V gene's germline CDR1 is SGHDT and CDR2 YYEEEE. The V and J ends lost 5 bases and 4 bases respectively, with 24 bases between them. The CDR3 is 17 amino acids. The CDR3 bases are TGTGCCAGCAGTAGGGCACAGGGTTTGTCGCTGAGCACTGAAGCTTTCTTT. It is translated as CASSRAQGLSLSTEAFF.

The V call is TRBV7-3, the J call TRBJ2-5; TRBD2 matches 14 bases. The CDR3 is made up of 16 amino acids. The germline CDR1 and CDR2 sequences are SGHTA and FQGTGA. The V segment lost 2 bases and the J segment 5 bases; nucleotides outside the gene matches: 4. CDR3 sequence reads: CASSLVGLAGEETQYF. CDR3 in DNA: TGTGCCAGCAGCTTAGTGGGACTAGCGGGGGAGGAGACCCAGTACTTC.

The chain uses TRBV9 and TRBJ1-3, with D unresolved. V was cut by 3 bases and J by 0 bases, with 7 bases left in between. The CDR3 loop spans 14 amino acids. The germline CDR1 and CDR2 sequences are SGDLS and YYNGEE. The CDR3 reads CASSAPGSGNTIYF. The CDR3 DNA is TGTGCCAGCAGCGCCCCGGGCTCTGGAAACACCATATATTTT. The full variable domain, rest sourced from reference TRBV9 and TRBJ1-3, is DSGVTQTPKHLITATGQRVTLRCSPRSGDLSVYWYQQSLDQGLQFLIQYYNGEERAKGNILERFSAQQFPDLHSELNLSSLELGDSALYFCASSAPGSGNTIYFGEGSWLTVV.